This T cell receptor (beta chain) originates from a study of cytomegalovirus exposure and HLA in healthy donors. The study, taken as a whole, reports: A prior analysis recorded that most TCR beta V segments were productive about 90% or about 30% of the time. Analysis performed later found over 15,000 TCR beta sequences associated with HLA alleles at 0.05 false discovery rate. It was shown in a later analysis that HLA-associated TCR beta chains were more clonally expanded than other, equally common chains.

Turning to this clone: What it recognizes is unknown.

The PCR ran on 60 Vbeta and 13 Jbeta primers. TCRdb's copy holds only in-frame clones and misses some; the assay was immunoSEQ multiplex PCR. The sample records some 130,000 clones, approximately 78% being singletons. V trimming: 3 bases; J trimming: 5 bases; junction bases outside the gene matches: 7. Germline CDR1 and CDR2: MNHNS and SASEGT. The length of the CDR3 is 15 residues. This sequence was found in a woman in her forties or fifties in good health and CMV-seropositive. The sequencing sample was made of PBMCs. The rearrangement joins TRBV6-1 to TRBJ2-1; 7 bases are a match to TRBD2. CDR3 nucleotide sequence: TGTGCCAGCAGTGAGGCGGGAGCGACCGACAATGAGCAGTTCTTC. Its protein product is CASSEAGATDNEQFF.